A single T cell receptor (beta chain) is shown here with its context. This CDR3 is built from 15 residues. Trimming left V 3 bases short and J 1 base short, with 12 bases between. CDR1 and CDR2 from the germline V gene are KGHSH and LQKENI. Method: immunoSEQ multiplex PCR; TCRdb's copy keeps in-frame clones and lacks some. The sample lists around 150,000 clones; about 93% were seen once. These data belong to a study of T cell responses to AZD1222 COVID-19 vaccine. The clonotype was recovered from an adult who received the AZD1222 COVID-19 vaccine. The J gene is TRBJ1-1, the V gene TRBV18, with D possibly being TRBD1 (5 bases). The sample consisted of peripheral blood, taken 28 days after the second AZD1222 dose. For the CDR3, the DNA is TGTGCCAGCTCACCCCGACAGATAAAGAACACTGAAGCTTTCTTT. Its translation is CASSPRQIKNTEAFF.